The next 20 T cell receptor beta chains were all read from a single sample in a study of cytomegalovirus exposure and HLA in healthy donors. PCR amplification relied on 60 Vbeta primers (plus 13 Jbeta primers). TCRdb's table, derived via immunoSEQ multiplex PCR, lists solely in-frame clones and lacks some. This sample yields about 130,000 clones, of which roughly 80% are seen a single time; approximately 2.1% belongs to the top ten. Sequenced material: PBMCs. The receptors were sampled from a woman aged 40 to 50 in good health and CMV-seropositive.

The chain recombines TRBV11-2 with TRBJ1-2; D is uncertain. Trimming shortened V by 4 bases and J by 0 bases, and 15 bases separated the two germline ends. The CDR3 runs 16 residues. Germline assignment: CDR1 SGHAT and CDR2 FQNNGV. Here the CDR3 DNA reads TGTGCCAGCAGCTCGGCCGGGTCACGAGCTAACTATGGCTACACCTTC. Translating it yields CASSSAGSRANYGYTF.

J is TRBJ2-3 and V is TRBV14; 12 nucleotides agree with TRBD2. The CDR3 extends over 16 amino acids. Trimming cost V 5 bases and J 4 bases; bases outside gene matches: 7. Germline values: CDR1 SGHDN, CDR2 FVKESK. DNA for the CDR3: TGTGCCAGCAGCAGTCGACTAGCGGGAGCAGCAGATACGCAGTATTTT. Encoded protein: CASSSRLAGAADTQYF.

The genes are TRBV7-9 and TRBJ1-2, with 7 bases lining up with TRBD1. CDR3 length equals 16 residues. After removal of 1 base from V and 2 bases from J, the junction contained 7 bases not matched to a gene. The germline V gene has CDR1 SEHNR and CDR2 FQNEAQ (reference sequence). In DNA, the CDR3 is TGTGCCAGCAGCTTAGGACAGGGTTTTTGGAACTATGGCTACACCTTC. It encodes CASSLGQGFWNYGYTF.

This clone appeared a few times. The CDR3 DNA is TGTGCCAGCAGGCGGGGAACTGGGGCCAACGTCCTGACTTTC. The encoded protein is CASRRGTGANVLTF. The rearrangement links TRBV6-6 to TRBJ2-6; possible D gene TRBD2, 6 bases. Deletions cut 6 bases from V and 2 bases from J, with 8 bases between. Germline V gene lookup returns CDR1 MNHNY and CDR2 SVGAGI (reference sequence). The CDR3 length is 14 residues.

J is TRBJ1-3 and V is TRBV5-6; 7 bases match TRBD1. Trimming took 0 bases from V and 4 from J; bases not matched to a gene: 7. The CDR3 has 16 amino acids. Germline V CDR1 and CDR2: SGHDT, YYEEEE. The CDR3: CASSLALTGAGNTIYF. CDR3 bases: TGTGCCAGCAGCTTGGCCCTAACAGGGGCAGGAAACACCATATATTTT.

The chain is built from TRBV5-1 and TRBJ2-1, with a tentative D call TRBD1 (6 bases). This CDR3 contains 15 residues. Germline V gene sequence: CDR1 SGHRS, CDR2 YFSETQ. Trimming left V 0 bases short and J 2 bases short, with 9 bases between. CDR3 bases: TGCGCCAGCAGCTTGGAAGGGGGACCCTACAATGAGCAGTTCTTC. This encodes CASSLEGGPYNEQFF.

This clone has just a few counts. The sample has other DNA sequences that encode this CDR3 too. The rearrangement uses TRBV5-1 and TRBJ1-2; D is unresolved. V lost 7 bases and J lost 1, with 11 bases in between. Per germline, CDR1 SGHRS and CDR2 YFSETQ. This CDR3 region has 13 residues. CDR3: CASSSGSNYGYTF. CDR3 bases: TGCGCCAGCTCGTCCGGGAGTAACTATGGCTACACCTTC.

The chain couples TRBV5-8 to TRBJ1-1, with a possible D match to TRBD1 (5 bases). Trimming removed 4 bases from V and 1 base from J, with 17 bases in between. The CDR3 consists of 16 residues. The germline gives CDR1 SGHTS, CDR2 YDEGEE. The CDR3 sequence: CASSGKSGARNTEAFF. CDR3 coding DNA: TGTGCCAGCAGCGGAAAATCTGGGGCAAGGAACACTGAAGCTTTCTTT.

CDR3 residues: CASSQLASVGDRGYNEQFF. The CDR3 DNA follows: TGTGCCAGCAGCCAATTGGCTAGTGTCGGGGACAGGGGGTACAATGAGCAGTTCTTC. This chain uses TRBV28 with TRBJ2-1; 11 bases are shared with TRBD1. The CDR3 length is 19 residues. Trimming at V came to 6 bases and at J to 4 bases, leaving 17 bases not matched to a gene. CDR1 is MDHEN and CDR2 is SYDVKM in the germline V gene.

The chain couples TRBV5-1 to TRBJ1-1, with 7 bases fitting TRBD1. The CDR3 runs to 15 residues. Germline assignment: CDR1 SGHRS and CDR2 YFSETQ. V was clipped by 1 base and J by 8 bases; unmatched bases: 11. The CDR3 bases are TGCGCCAGCAGCTTGTCAGGGGGAAGCTCAAGGGAAGCTTTCTTT. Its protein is CASSLSGGSSREAFF. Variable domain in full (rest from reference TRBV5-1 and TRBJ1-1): KAGVTQTPRYLIKTRGQQVTLSCSPISGHRSVSWYQQTPGQGLQFLFEYFSETQRNKGNFPGRFSGRQFSNSRSEMNVSTLELGDSALYLCASSLSGGSSREAFFGQGTRLTVV.

DNA for the CDR3: TGTGCCAGCAGCCAACACCAAGAAGCCTACGAGCAGTACTTC. Encoded protein: CASSQHQEAYEQYF. The chain employs TRBV9 and TRBJ2-7; D remains ambiguous. V lost 4 bases, J lost 2 bases, and 13 bases lay in between. Germline V gene lookup returns CDR1 SGDLS and CDR2 YYNGEE. This CDR3 has 14 residues.

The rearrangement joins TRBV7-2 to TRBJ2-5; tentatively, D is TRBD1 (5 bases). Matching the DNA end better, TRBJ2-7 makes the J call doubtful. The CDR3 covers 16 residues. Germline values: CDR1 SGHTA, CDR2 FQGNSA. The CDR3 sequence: CASSLVSGIKTDEQYF. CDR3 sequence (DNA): TGTGCCAGCAGCTTAGTTTCAGGGATTAAGACGGACGAGCAGTACTTC.

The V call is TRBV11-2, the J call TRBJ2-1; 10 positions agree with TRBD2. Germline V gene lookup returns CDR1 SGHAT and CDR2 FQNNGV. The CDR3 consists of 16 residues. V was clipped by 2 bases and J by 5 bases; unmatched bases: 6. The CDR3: CASSLRAGGIDNEQFF. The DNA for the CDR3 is TGTGCCAGCAGCTTAAGAGCGGGGGGGATAGACAATGAGCAGTTCTTC.

This CDR3 reads CASSNRQAVYEQYF. The CDR3 coding sequence is TGTGCCAGCAGCAACCGACAGGCCGTCTACGAGCAGTACTTC. The chain links TRBV7-2 to TRBJ2-7, with a possible D match to TRBD1 (6 bases). The CDR3 is 14 amino acids. CDR1 and CDR2 (germline): SGHTA, FQGNSA. Trimming took off 5 bases at V and 3 bases at J, with 14 bases between the two ends.

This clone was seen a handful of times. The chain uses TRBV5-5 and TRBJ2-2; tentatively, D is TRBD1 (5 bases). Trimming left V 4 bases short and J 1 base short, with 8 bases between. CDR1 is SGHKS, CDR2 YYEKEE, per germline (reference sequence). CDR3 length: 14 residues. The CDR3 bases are TGTGCCAGCAGCGCAGGGTGGAACACCGGGGAGCTGTTTTTT. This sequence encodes CASSAGWNTGELFF.

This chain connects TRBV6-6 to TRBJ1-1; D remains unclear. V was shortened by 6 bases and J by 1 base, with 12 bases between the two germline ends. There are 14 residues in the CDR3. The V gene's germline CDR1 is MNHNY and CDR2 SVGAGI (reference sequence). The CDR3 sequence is CASRLRGKNTEAFF. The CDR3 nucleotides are TGTGCCAGCAGGTTACGGGGAAAGAACACTGAAGCTTTCTTT.

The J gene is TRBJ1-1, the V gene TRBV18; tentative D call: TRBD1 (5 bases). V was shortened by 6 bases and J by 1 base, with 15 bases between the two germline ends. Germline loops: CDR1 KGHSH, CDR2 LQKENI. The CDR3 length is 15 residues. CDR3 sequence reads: CASSSGLTPNTEAFF. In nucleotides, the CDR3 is TGTGCCAGCTCCTCAGGGTTAACTCCGAACACTGAAGCTTTCTTT.

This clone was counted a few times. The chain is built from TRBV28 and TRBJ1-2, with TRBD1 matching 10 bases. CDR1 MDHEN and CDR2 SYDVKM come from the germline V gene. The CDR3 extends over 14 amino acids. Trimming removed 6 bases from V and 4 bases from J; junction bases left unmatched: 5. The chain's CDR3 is CASSAGTGAYGYTF. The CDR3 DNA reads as TGTGCCAGCAGCGCGGGGACAGGGGCCTATGGCTACACCTTC.

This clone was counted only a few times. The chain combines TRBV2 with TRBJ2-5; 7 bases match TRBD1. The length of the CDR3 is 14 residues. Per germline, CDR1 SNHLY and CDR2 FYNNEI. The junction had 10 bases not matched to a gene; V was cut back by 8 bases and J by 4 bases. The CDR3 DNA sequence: TGTGCCAGCGGCTCAACAGGGGCTCGAGAGACCCAGTACTTC. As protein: CASGSTGARETQYF.

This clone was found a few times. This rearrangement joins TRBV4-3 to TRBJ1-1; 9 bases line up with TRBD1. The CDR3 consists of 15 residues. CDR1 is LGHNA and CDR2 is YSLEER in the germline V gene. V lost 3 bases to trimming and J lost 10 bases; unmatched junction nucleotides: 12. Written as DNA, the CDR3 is TGCGCCAGCAGCCAGGACAGGGGTGCCCCCCGGGTAGCTTTCTTT. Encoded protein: CASSQDRGAPRVAFF.